This T cell receptor beta chain was captured in a study of T cell changes during pregnancy in multiple sclerosis. Sequenced by immunoSEQ multiplex PCR; TCRdb stores in-frame clones only, minus some. The sample has some 38,000 clones, more than 85% seen once; the top ten hold about 12%. CDR1 SQVTM and CDR2 ANQGSEA come from the germline V gene. The CDR3 is 14 amino acids. J lost 5 bases, V lost 3 bases, and 9 bases had no gene match. The V and J genes are TRBV29-1 and TRBJ2-5; 7 positions match TRBD2. Material: CD8+ T cells from peripheral blood mononuclear cells, obtained after pregnancy. The TCR comes from a female donor with multiple sclerosis, enrolled in a pregnancy study. The CDR3 DNA sequence: TGCAGCGTTGAGCCTTGGGGGGGTGGGGAGACCCAGTACTTC. It is translated as CSVEPWGGGETQYF. Combining the CDR3 with reference TRBV29-1 and TRBJ2-5 gives the whole variable domain SAVISQKPSRDICQRGTSLTIQCQVDSQVTMMFWYRQQPGQSLTLIATANQGSEATYESGFVIDKFPISRPNLTFSTLTVSNMSPEDSSIYLCSVEPWGGGETQYFGPGTRLLVL.